Each of the 5 T cell receptor beta chains below was sequenced from the same sample in a study of blood T cells in healthy people across ages. Together with a sample-barcoded 5' primer, a J-beta primer mix was included in a second PCR lasting 7 to 11 cycles. TCRdb redid the calling of the 5' RACE reads with MiXCR, one entry per CDR3 protein. The sample shows 250,000 to 300,000 distinct CDR3 sequences, 25% to 30% of them seen only once. The sequencing input was blood. The origin of the receptors is a woman between 65 and 79 years old in good health.

The J gene is TRBJ2-3, the V gene TRBV14; no firm D call. The CDR3 extends over 15 amino acids. Between the trimmed V and J ends, which lost 1 base and 4 bases, there was a span of 12 bases. Germline assignment: CDR1 SGHDN and CDR2 FVKESK. CDR3 bases: TGTGCCAGCAGCCAAGGCGGAACGCTCGCAGATACGCAGTATTTT. This gives the protein CASSQGGTLADTQYF.

A few counts support this clonotype. V is TRBV7-8 and J is TRBJ2-7; TRBD1 is a possible D gene (6 bases). Germline CDR1 is SGHVS and CDR2 is FQNEAQ. The CDR3 length is 14 residues. V lost 5 bases and J lost 2, with 13 bases in between. CDR3 DNA sequence: TGTGCCAGCAGCCTGGACGCAGGGGCCTACGAGCAGTACTTC. It specifies CASSLDAGAYEQYF.

The chain couples TRBV11-1 to TRBJ2-5; TRBD2 matches 12 bases. V shed 5 bases and J 5 bases; nucleotides not matched to a gene: 3. Germline assignment: CDR1 SGHAT and CDR2 FQDESV (reference sequence). The CDR3 sequence is 14 residues long. The CDR3 DNA is TGTGCCAGCAGCGAGACTAGCGGGAGTGAGACCCAGTACTTC. This sequence encodes CASSETSGSETQYF.

The rearrangement uses TRBV20-1 and TRBJ2-5; D possibly corresponds to TRBD1 (5 bases). Germline-derived CDR1 and CDR2 are DFQATT and SNEGSKA (reference sequence). V was clipped by 5 bases and J by 7 bases, with 17 bases between them. The CDR3 consists of 13 residues. DNA for the CDR3: TGCAGTGCTGTTTTGGACAAGACGATGACCCAGTACTTC. Translation: CSAVLDKTMTQYF.

The CDR3 coding sequence is TGTGCCAGCAGTTTATTTGGGGTTTCAGGGGCCAACGTCCTGACTTTC. The encoded protein is CASSLFGVSGANVLTF. The chain uses TRBV27 and TRBJ2-6; no clear D gene. CDR1 is MNHEY and CDR2 is SMNVEV in the germline V gene (reference sequence). V was shortened by 1 base and J by 4 bases, with 11 bases between the two germline ends. The CDR3 covers 16 residues.